These 8 T cell receptor beta chains were sequenced from one sample in a study of T cell changes during pregnancy in multiple sclerosis. The table came from immunoSEQ multiplex PCR; TCRdb's copy has only in-frame clones and leaves some out. Of about 100,000 clones in the sample, around 92% were seen once. The sample consisted of peripheral blood, taken after pregnancy. All receptors derive from a female donor with multiple sclerosis, enrolled in a pregnancy study.

This chain joins TRBV29-1 and TRBJ1-2, with 8 bases aligning to TRBD1. CDR3 size: 16 residues. CDR1 is SQVTM, CDR2 ANQGSEA, per germline. J lost 4 bases, V lost 3 bases, and 13 bases had no gene match. Written as DNA, the CDR3 is TGCAGCGTTGAGTCGCTGGGACAGGCAACCATCTATGGCTACACCTTC. Protein product: CSVESLGQATIYGYTF.

The chain has TRBV14 and TRBJ2-5; D possibly corresponds to TRBD2 (6 bases). CDR1 is SGHDN and CDR2 is FVKESK in the germline V gene. The V and J ends lost 7 bases and 1 base respectively, with 19 bases between them. CDR3 size: 16 residues. The CDR3 nucleotides read TGTGCCAGCACCACCCCTCCGGGACTCGTCCAAGAGACCCAGTACTTC. Its protein is CASTTPPGLVQETQYF. The variable domain in full, with the rest retrieved from reference TRBV14 and TRBJ2-5, is EAGVTQFPSHSVIEKGQTVTLRCDPISGHDNLYWYRRVMGKEIKFLLHFVKESKQDESGMPNNRFLAERTGGTYSTLKVQPAELEDSGVYFCASTTPPGLVQETQYFGPGTRLLVL.

V and J are TRBV9 and TRBJ2-7, with 9 positions matching TRBD1. CDR3 length equals 16 residues. Per germline, CDR1 SGDLS and CDR2 YYNGEE. The junction had 11 bases not matched to a gene; V was cut back by 4 bases and J by 3 bases. CDR3 coding DNA: TGTGCCAGCAGCCCACGACAGGGGGGTTGGGTCTACGAGCAGTACTTC. Residues: CASSPRQGGWVYEQYF. The whole variable domain, remainder taken from reference TRBV9 and TRBJ2-7, is DSGVTQTPKHLITATGQRVTLRCSPRSGDLSVYWYQQSLDQGLQFLIQYYNGEERAKGNILERFSAQQFPDLHSELNLSSLELGDSALYFCASSPRQGGWVYEQYFGPGTRLTVT.

This clone was detected once. The chain carries TRBV4-3 and TRBJ1-2; 9 bases fit TRBD1. The ends lost 3 bases at V and 10 bases at J; junction bases unmatched: 9. The germline V gene has CDR1 LGHNA and CDR2 YSLEER. The CDR3 runs 14 residues. DNA for the CDR3: TGCGCCAGCAGCCAGGGAACGGACAGGGGTTTCTACACCTTC. Translation gives CASSQGTDRGFYTF.

The rearrangement links TRBV6-4 to TRBJ1-2; 10 positions agree with TRBD1. Germline-derived CDR1 and CDR2 are MRHNA and SNTAGT. This CDR3 contains 15 residues. Trimming removed 2 bases from V and 7 bases from J; junction bases left unmatched: 7. CDR3 loop: CASSDTTGGHSGYTF. CDR3 coding DNA: TGTGCCAGCAGTGACACGACAGGGGGCCATTCTGGCTACACCTTC.

The rearrangement uses TRBV27 and TRBJ2-7, with D possibly matching TRBD1 (5 bases). This CDR3 is 15 amino acids long. The V gene's germline CDR1 is MNHEY and CDR2 SMNVEV (reference sequence). V was clipped by 2 bases and J by 1 base, with 12 bases between them. CDR3 bases: TGTGCCAGCAGTTTACAGGGTAGTCGGTCCTACGAGCAGTACTTC. Its translation: CASSLQGSRSYEQYF.

The V gene is TRBV4-3, the J gene TRBJ2-5, with D maybe TRBD2 (5 bases). The V end lost 1 base, the J end lost 5 bases, and 14 bases lay between the germline ends. CDR1 and CDR2 from the germline V gene are LGHNA and YSLEER. The CDR3 consists of 15 residues. CDR3 in amino acids: CASSQVWGGGETQYF. In DNA, the CDR3 is TGCGCCAGCAGCCAAGTTTGGGGTGGCGGGGAGACCCAGTACTTC.

The rearrangement links TRBV30 to TRBJ2-2, with a tentative D call TRBD1 (5 bases). Germline V lookup: CDR1 GTSNPN, CDR2 SVGIG (reference sequence). This CDR3 has 15 residues. V was cut by 2 bases and J by 6 bases, with 16 bases left in between. The CDR3 DNA reads TGTGCCTGGAGTATGTCAGGGCGGTTGGCCGGGGAGCTGTTTTTT. Its protein product is CAWSMSGRLAGELFF.